Following are 14 T cell receptor beta chains from one sample sequenced in a study of T cells after yellow fever vaccination. One entry per CDR3 protein results from TCRdb running MiXCR on the 5' RACE reads. This table has some 670,000 distinct CDR3 sequences, around 12% appearing once. Source: PBMCs, taken on the day of the yellow fever booster vaccination. These receptors were obtained from a man aged 25 to 40 who received the YFV17D yellow fever vaccine.

The chain recombines TRBV6-4 with TRBJ2-6; TRBD2 agrees at 13 bases. CDR1 is MRHNA and CDR2 is SNTAGT in the germline V gene. The CDR3 runs 19 residues. The V and J ends lost 2 bases and 3 bases, in that order; junction bases with no gene match: 7. CDR3 sequence reads: CASSDGLAGAWGGANVLTF. In DNA form, the CDR3 reads TGTGCCAGCAGTGACGGACTAGCGGGAGCCTGGGGTGGGGCCAACGTCCTGACTTTC.

The chain carries TRBV5-5 and TRBJ2-7; 9 nucleotides align to TRBD1. The CDR3 has 16 residues. The V and J ends lost 4 bases and 6 bases, in that order; junction bases with no gene match: 14. Germline CDR1 SGHKS, CDR2 YYEKEE (reference sequence). The CDR3 DNA reads TGTGCCAGCAGCGGGCCCTGGGGACAGGGATTCGGCGAGCAGTACTTC. Residues: CASSGPWGQGFGEQYF.

This clonotype has only a few counts. J is TRBJ1-2 and V is TRBV20-1; D is undetermined. The germline CDR1 and CDR2 sequences are DFQATT and SNEGSKA (reference sequence). The V gene lost 7 bases and the J gene lost 5 bases, with 14 bases spanning the gap. This CDR3 has 12 residues. The CDR3 loop is CSGHLPSYGYTF. CDR3 coding DNA: TGCAGTGGGCACCTTCCGAGTTATGGCTACACCTTC.

V gene TRBV27 combines with J gene TRBJ2-3; no firm D call. The V and J ends lost 7 bases and 0 bases respectively, with 11 bases between them. Per germline, CDR1 MNHEY and CDR2 SMNVEV (reference sequence). The CDR3 is 14 amino acids. CDR3 bases: TGTGCCAGCAATGCCCGGCACAGCACAGATACGCAGTATTTT. It yields the protein CASNARHSTDTQYF.

There are a few counts of this clonotype. The chain joins TRBV6-2 or TRBV6-3 to TRBJ1-5; D is perhaps TRBD1 (6 bases). This CDR3 has 15 residues. The ends were cut back, 4 bases at V and 2 bases at J, with 12 bases in the middle. Germline assignment: CDR1 MNHEY and CDR2 SVGEGT. The CDR3 protein is CASSSTGQRNQPQHF. The CDR3 nucleotides read TGTGCCAGCAGTTCGACGGGACAACGCAATCAGCCCCAGCATTTT.

J is TRBJ2-2 and V is TRBV9, with 10 bases that match TRBD2. V shed 4 bases and J 4 bases; nucleotides not matched to a gene: 4. There are 15 residues in the CDR3. Germline assignment: CDR1 SGDLS and CDR2 YYNGEE. The CDR3 DNA is TGTGCCAGCAGCATCTCTAGCGGGGGCACCGGGGAGCTGTTTTTT. Translated, it gives CASSISSGGTGELFF.

There are many counts of this clonotype. The gene calls are TRBV20-1 and TRBJ2-3; 11 bases match TRBD1. Germline trimming cut 7 bases from V and 8 bases from J; bases unmatched to any gene: 14. Germline V gene lookup returns CDR1 DFQATT and CDR2 SNEGSKA (reference sequence). The CDR3 sequence is 15 residues long. Here the CDR3 DNA reads TGCAGTGGCAGGAACCGGGACAGGGGGGTTCGTACGCAGTATTTT. This gives the protein CSGRNRDRGVRTQYF.

A few counts support this clonotype. The J gene is TRBJ2-7, the V gene TRBV7-6; the D is unclear. From germline, CDR1 is SGHVS and CDR2 FNYEAQ. The CDR3 consists of 13 residues. As DNA, the CDR3 is TGTGTCGCTGGCAGCCCTAACTCCTACGAGCAGTACTTC. Translation: CVAGSPNSYEQYF.

On this clonotype: Given a much more abundant clone one base away, this may be a read error. No conserved phenylalanine or tryptophan is present at the end of the CDR3, so a read error is the likely explanation. The chain carries TRBV25-1 and TRBJ2-5; 11 nucleotides agree with TRBD2. Germline values: CDR1 MGHDK, CDR2 SYGVNS. V was pared by 4 bases and J by 1 base, with 5 bases of the junction left unmatched. The CDR3 length is 16 residues. The CDR3 sequence: CASSVGTSGTQETQYS. CDR3 DNA sequence: TGTGCCAGCAGTGTCGGGACTAGCGGAACCCAAGAGACCCAGTACTCC.

DNA of the CDR3: TGTGCCACCCGGGGGGGAGTGGGGTACGAGCAGTACTTC. Its translation: CATRGGVGYEQYF. The chain has TRBV28 and TRBJ2-7; 8 bases match TRBD2. The ends lost 10 bases at V and 4 bases at J; junction bases unmatched: 9. Germline-derived CDR1 and CDR2 are MDHEN and SYDVKM. The CDR3 loop spans 13 amino acids. Based on the CDR3 plus reference TRBV28 and TRBJ2-7, the full variable domain is DVKVTQSSRYLVKRTGEKVFLECVQDMDHENMFWYRQDPGLGLRLIYFSYDVKMKEKGDIPEGYSVSREKKERFSLILESASTNQTSMYLCATRGGVGYEQYFGPGTRLTVT.

This clonotype was seen a handful of times. CDR3 protein: CASSFPVSGNTIYF. The CDR3 nucleotides are TGTGCCAGCAGCTTTCCGGTCTCTGGAAACACCATATATTTT. V usage is TRBV7-9 and J usage is TRBJ1-3; D not resolved. Per germline, CDR1 SEHNR and CDR2 FQNEAQ (reference sequence). V was shortened by 3 bases and J by 0 bases, with 6 bases between the two germline ends. The CDR3 is made up of 14 amino acids.

This rearrangement joins TRBV7-6 to TRBJ2-3; 7 bases are a match to TRBD2. The germline gives CDR1 SGHVS, CDR2 FNYEAQ. The trim removed 5 bases at V and 5 bases at J, leaving 10 bases unmatched. CDR3 length: 15 amino acids. The CDR3 DNA is TGTGCCAGCAGCCTACCGACGGGCGGGGGAGATACGCAGTATTTT. The encoded protein is CASSLPTGGGDTQYF.

This clonotype turned up a few times. V usage is TRBV10-3 and J usage is TRBJ2-7; 7 positions match TRBD1. The junction had 2 bases not matched to a gene; V was cut back by 6 bases and J by 3 bases. This CDR3 comprises 12 residues. Germline V gene lookup returns CDR1 ENHRY and CDR2 SYGVKD. The CDR3 here is CAIRGQNYEQYF. CDR3 DNA: TGTGCCATCAGGGGACAGAACTACGAGCAGTACTTC.

Only a few counts were recorded for this clonotype. The CDR3 region is CASNEQGAENTEAFF. The CDR3 DNA sequence: TGTGCCAGCAACGAACAGGGGGCCGAGAACACTGAAGCTTTCTTT. The chain recombines TRBV6-1 with TRBJ1-1, with TRBD1 identical over 9 bases. V was pared by 7 bases and J by 1 base, with 7 bases of the junction left unmatched. There are 15 residues in the CDR3. Germline lookup yields CDR1 MNHNS and CDR2 SASEGT.